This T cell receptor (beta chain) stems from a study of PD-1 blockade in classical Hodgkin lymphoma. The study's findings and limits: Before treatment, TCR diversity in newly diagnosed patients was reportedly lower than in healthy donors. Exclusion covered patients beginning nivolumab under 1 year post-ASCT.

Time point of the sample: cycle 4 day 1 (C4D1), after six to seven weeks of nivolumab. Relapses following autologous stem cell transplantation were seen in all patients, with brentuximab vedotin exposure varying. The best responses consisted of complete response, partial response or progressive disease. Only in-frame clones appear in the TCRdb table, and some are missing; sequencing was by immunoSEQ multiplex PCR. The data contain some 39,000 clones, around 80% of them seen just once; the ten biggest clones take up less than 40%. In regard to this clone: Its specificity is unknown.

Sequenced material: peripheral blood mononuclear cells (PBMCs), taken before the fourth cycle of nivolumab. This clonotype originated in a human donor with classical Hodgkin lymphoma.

In nucleotides, the CDR3 is TGTGCCAGCAGCTTAAGTCCCCGAGGCACTGAAGCTTTCTTT. Protein sequence: CASSLSPRGTEAFF. The rearrangement uses TRBV7-3 and TRBJ1-1; no definite D call. The germline V gene encodes CDR1 SGHTA and CDR2 FQGTGA. V was clipped by 1 base and J by 4 bases, with 10 bases between them. The CDR3 consists of 14 residues.